Listed here are 20 T cell receptor beta chains from one sample, sequenced in a study of T cells in Graves' hyperthyroidism and ophthalmopathy. The TCR beta CDR3 regions underwent amplification using RNA transcripts as the source. The HTBI set primed first-round TCR CDR3 RT-PCR. One entry per CDR3 protein results from TCRdb running MiXCR on the multiplex PCR reads. Of around 620,000 distinct CDR3 sequences in the sample, under 20% were seen once. Sequenced sample: blood. These receptors originate from a woman aged 25-40 years with Graves' hyperthyroidism.

A few counts support this clonotype. This chain connects TRBV7-3 to TRBJ2-1; D possibly corresponds to TRBD1 (5 bases). Germline values: CDR1 SGHTA, CDR2 FQGTGA. CDR3 size: 15 residues. V was clipped by 4 bases and J by 6 bases, with 16 bases between them. CDR3 nucleotide sequence: TGTGCCAGCAGCTACCGCTTCCAGGGTGGCAATGAGCAGTTCTTC. It encodes CASSYRFQGGNEQFF.

V is TRBV5-1 and J is TRBJ2-4; 7 bases line up with TRBD2. The germline gives CDR1 SGHRS, CDR2 YFSETQ. The CDR3 is made up of 15 amino acids. V was pared by 0 bases and J by 8 bases, with 8 bases of the junction left unmatched. CDR3 sequence: CASSLGASGKDIQYF. CDR3 nucleotide sequence: TGCGCCAGCAGCTTGGGGGCTAGCGGAAAGGACATTCAGTACTTC.

The genes are TRBV5-1 and TRBJ1-1; possible D gene TRBD1, 5 bases. This CDR3 region has 14 residues. The V and J ends lost 0 bases and 3 bases respectively, with 9 bases between them. The V gene's germline CDR1 is SGHRS and CDR2 YFSETQ. CDR3 protein: CASSLGGTDTEAFF. The CDR3 bases are TGCGCCAGCAGCTTGGGGGGGACCGACACTGAAGCTTTCTTT.

This clonotype was observed many times. In DNA form, the CDR3 reads TGTGCCAGCAGGATCGACGGATATAATTCACCCCTCCACTTT. This gives the protein CASRIDGYNSPLHF. The chain has TRBV12-3 or TRBV12-4 and TRBJ1-6; the D is unclear. Trimming shortened V by 6 bases and J by 4 bases, and 10 bases separated the two germline ends. The CDR3 totals 14 residues.

V gene TRBV12-3 or TRBV12-4 combines with J gene TRBJ2-1; the match to TRBD2 covers 10 bases. The CDR3 runs to 14 residues. After removal of 3 bases from V and 10 bases from J, the junction contained 6 bases not matched to a gene. The CDR3, as DNA: TGTGCCAGCAGTTTCCTAGCGGGAGTCGGCGAGCAGTTCTTC. It translates to CASSFLAGVGEQFF.

This clonotype was recorded many times. The chain carries TRBV29-1 and TRBJ2-1; D call uncertain. The germline V gene has CDR1 SQVTM and CDR2 ANQGSEA. The CDR3 spans 14 residues. V was trimmed by 2 bases and J by 0 bases, leaving 8 bases between them. The CDR3 DNA reads TGCAGCGTTGAACTGGCCAGCTCCTACAATGAGCAGTTCTTC. Its protein is CSVELASSYNEQFF.

A few counts support this clonotype. V and J are TRBV10-3 and TRBJ1-5; no clear D. V lost 6 bases and J 6 bases, leaving 12 bases between the germline ends. CDR3 size: 13 residues. Germline V gene lookup returns CDR1 ENHRY and CDR2 SYGVKD. This chain's CDR3 is CAIRDRARQPQHF. DNA for the CDR3: TGTGCCATCAGGGACCGGGCACGTCAGCCCCAGCATTTT.

This chain joins TRBV20-1 and TRBJ1-5; D uncertain. The CDR3 has 13 residues. Looked up from germline, CDR1 is DFQATT and CDR2 is SNEGSKA (reference sequence). V dropped 2 bases and J dropped 4 bases, with 9 bases sitting between them. The chain's CDR3 is CSARSMNNQPQHF. In DNA, the CDR3 is TGCAGTGCTAGAAGCATGAATAATCAGCCCCAGCATTTT.

In its sample, this clonotype was seen many times. The chain is built from TRBV30 and TRBJ2-7; D is undetermined. V gave up 0 bases and J gave up 5 bases, with 5 bases separating them. The V gene's germline CDR1 is GTSNPN and CDR2 SVGIG (reference sequence). This CDR3 is 11 amino acids long. The chain's CDR3 is CAWSVGNEQYF. CDR3 DNA: TGTGCCTGGAGTGTAGGAAACGAGCAGTACTTC.

This clonotype was counted ten times or more. CDR3 sequence (DNA): TGTGCCAGCAGTACCACCGGGACAGGGGGCTTGAAGCCCCAGCATTTT. Amino acid sequence: CASSTTGTGGLKPQHF. The chain has TRBV28 and TRBJ1-5, with 12 bases that match TRBD1. This CDR3 is built from 16 residues. Trimming at V came to 5 bases and at J to 8 bases, leaving 10 bases not matched to a gene. In germline, CDR1 is MDHEN, CDR2 SYDVKM. Drawing the rest from reference TRBV28 and TRBJ1-5, the complete variable domain is DVKVTQSSRYLVKRTGEKVFLECVQDMDHENMFWYRQDPGLGLRLIYFSYDVKMKEKGDIPEGYSVSREKKERFSLILESASTNQTSMYLCASSTTGTGGLKPQHFGDGTRLSIL.

The chain combines TRBV7-2 with TRBJ1-1; a weak D match, TRBD1 (6 bases). The CDR3 totals 14 residues. V lost 1 base, J lost 6 bases, and 12 bases lay in between. CDR1 and CDR2 from the germline V gene are SGHTA and FQGNSA. The CDR3 DNA reads as TGTGCCAGCAGCTTAGAGACAGGTATCGCTGAAGCTTTCTTT. This gives the protein CASSLETGIAEAFF.

The CDR3 loop is CASSYSRSNGYTF. The CDR3 bases are TGTGCCAGCAGTTACTCGAGATCGAACGGCTACACCTTC. This rearrangement joins TRBV6-5 to TRBJ1-2; D not certain. This CDR3 comprises 13 residues. Trimming removed 0 bases from V and 8 bases from J, with 10 bases in between. Germline CDR1 is MNHEY and CDR2 is SVGAGI.

This clonotype was seen more than once but under ten times. This chain joins TRBV11-2 and TRBJ2-1; 9 bases are a match to TRBD1. With 6 bases clipped from V and 14 bases from J, the junction kept 8 bases outside the gene matches. Germline V lookup: CDR1 SGHAT, CDR2 FQNNGV. CDR3 length: 12 residues. The CDR3 reads CASSWGGTGKFF. CDR3 DNA: TGTGCCAGCAGTTGGGGGGGGACAGGGAAGTTCTTC.

This clonotype occurred many times. The genes are TRBV2 and TRBJ1-6; D is undetermined. Trimming cost V 3 bases and J 8 bases, with 8 bases left between them. The germline CDR1 and CDR2 sequences are SNHLY and FYNNEI. The CDR3 spans 13 residues. CDR3 protein: CASSEFGDSPLHF. The CDR3 DNA is TGTGCCAGCAGTGAGTTCGGGGATTCACCCCTCCACTTT.

This clonotype was seen a few times. This chain links TRBV7-3 with TRBJ2-1; a possible D gene is TRBD2 (5 bases). V dropped 5 bases and J dropped 2 bases, with 13 bases sitting between them. This CDR3 spans 15 amino acids. The germline V gene has CDR1 SGHTA and CDR2 FQGTGA. The CDR3 protein is CASSEGTGPYNEQFF. The CDR3 DNA reads as TGTGCCAGCAGCGAGGGCACCGGGCCCTACAATGAGCAGTTCTTC.

The sample holds many counts of this clonotype. The V gene is TRBV6-5, the J gene TRBJ2-7; 7 bases line up with TRBD1. The trim removed 2 bases at V and 0 bases at J, leaving 1 base unmatched. Germline values: CDR1 MNHEY, CDR2 SVGAGI. This CDR3 has 14 amino acids. In DNA, the CDR3 is TGTGCCAGCAGTTACGACAGGGTCTCCTACGAGCAGTACTTC. Its protein product is CASSYDRVSYEQYF.

The J gene is TRBJ2-1, the V gene TRBV6-4, with TRBD2 matching 8 bases. In germline, CDR1 is MRHNA, CDR2 SNTAGT. Trimming took 10 bases from V and 0 from J; bases not matched to a gene: 23. There are 20 residues in the CDR3. The CDR3 bases are TGTGCCACCGAGAGCAGGTCCGAGCGGGGGAGGGGCGGCTCCTACAATGAGCAGTTCTTC. Translated: CATESRSERGRGGSYNEQFF.

V usage is TRBV9 and J usage is TRBJ2-5, with 13 bases identical to TRBD2. The trim removed 4 bases at V and 5 bases at J, leaving 8 bases unmatched. There are 16 residues in the CDR3. Germline V gene sequence: CDR1 SGDLS, CDR2 YYNGEE. CDR3 sequence: CASSLGLAGAGETQYF. As DNA, the CDR3 is TGTGCCAGCAGCCTCGGACTAGCGGGGGCAGGGGAGACCCAGTACTTC.

The chain has TRBV2 and TRBJ2-1, with D unclear. The CDR3 contains 16 residues. The ends were cut back, 3 bases at V and 2 bases at J, with 14 bases in the middle. Germline-derived CDR1 and CDR2 are SNHLY and FYNNEI. The CDR3 DNA reads TGTGCCAGCAGTGATTTGGTGATAGGGACCTACAATGAGCAGTTCTTC. It is translated as CASSDLVIGTYNEQFF.

About this clonotype itself: This could be a read error, since a much larger clone is one nucleotide away. The missing conserved phenylalanine or tryptophan at the end of this CDR3 makes a read error likely. V usage is TRBV7-2 and J usage is TRBJ1-6; a possible D gene is TRBD1 (5 bases). The V end was cut by 4 bases, the J end by 5 bases, with 18 bases between. Germline CDR1 SGHTA, CDR2 FQGNSA. The CDR3 totals 17 residues. The DNA of the CDR3 is TGTGCCAGCAGCTCAGGCAGATCAGGGCTCGATAATTCACCCCTCCACCTT. This gives the protein CASSSGRSGLDNSPLHL.